This TCR beta chain is from a study of blood T cells in healthy people across ages. Study overall: For every two T cells, template switching captured about one barcoded beta molecule.

This clonotype was observed a few times. Sample-barcoded 5' priming and a J-beta primer mix drove a second PCR of roughly 7 to 11 cycles. TCRdb called the 5' RACE reads again in MiXCR, with one record for every CDR3 protein. The sample lists around 850,000 distinct CDR3 sequences, 30% to 45% occurring once. The CDR3 sequence is 14 residues long. Germline V CDR1 and CDR2: SNHLY, FYNNEI. V gave up 7 bases and J gave up 9 bases, with 19 bases separating them. Material: blood. The TCR sequence derives from a man in his late teens or twenties in good health. This sequence joins TRBV2 and TRBJ2-1; D is possibly TRBD1 or TRBD2 (5 bases each). CDR3 coding DNA: TGTGCCAGCACCTTAGGGACGTCAGTAGGTGAGCAGTTCTTC. The encoded protein is CASTLGTSVGEQFF.